Listed here are 6 T cell receptor beta chains from one sample, sequenced in a study of PD-1 blockade in mismatch repair-deficient tumors (dated by TCRdb to 2015 to 2018). Libraries were built with the immunoSEQ multiplex PCR assay. TCRdb's version of the immuneACCESS table is confined to in-frame rearrangements and falls short of the full clone set. An unresolved V gene accounts for under half of the shortfall where checked; the remainder is of unknown origin. For this sample the table gives 15,000 to 25,000 clones, of which about four fifths were detected only once. In total, the top ten clones hold approximately 1.3% of the sample. The source was PBMCs, collected 52 weeks after starting pembrolizumab. These receptors originate from an adult with mismatch repair-deficient cancer.

The V and J genes are TRBV7-9 and TRBJ1-3; D not resolved. The CDR3 extends over 15 amino acids. CDR1 SEHNR and CDR2 FQNEAQ come from the germline V gene (reference sequence). Trimming pared 2 bases from V and 0 bases from J, leaving 8 bases between. CDR3 residues: CASSLQTASGNTIYF. The DNA of the CDR3 is TGTGCCAGCAGCTTACAAACAGCCTCTGGAAACACCATATATTTT.

The rearrangement links TRBV5-4 to TRBJ2-3; 7 bases fit TRBD2. CDR3 length: 16 residues. Per germline, CDR1 SGHNT and CDR2 YYREEE (reference sequence). V lost 2 bases to trimming and J lost 3 bases; unmatched junction nucleotides: 9. CDR3 coding DNA: TGTGCCAGCAGCTTTCTTCGGGGAGGGCTTACAGATACGCAGTATTTT. Amino acid sequence: CASSFLRGGLTDTQYF.

The V call is TRBV6-4, the J call TRBJ1-1, with 8 positions matching TRBD1. V dropped 6 bases and J dropped 3; count of bases not matched to a gene: 6. This CDR3 comprises 14 residues. Germline lookup yields CDR1 MRHNA and CDR2 SNTAGT. CDR3 coding DNA: TGTGCCAGCAGGAGGACAGGGCGGGACACTGAAGCTTTCTTT. Protein sequence: CASRRTGRDTEAFF.

This clone appeared a few times. CDR3 sequence (DNA): TGTGCCAGTAACTTGAGTTGGGTCGGGTGGAACTACGAGCAGTACTTC. Its protein is CASNLSWVGWNYEQYF. The V and J genes are TRBV19 and TRBJ2-7; no firm D call. The CDR3 length is 16 residues. Germline V CDR1 and CDR2: LNHDA, SQIVND (reference sequence). Trimming took off 7 bases at V and 3 bases at J, with 22 bases between the two ends.

The CDR3 reads CASSPGQGNTQYF. The CDR3, as DNA: TGCGCCAGCAGCCCCGGACAGGGGAATACGCAGTATTTT. The chain uses TRBV5-1 and TRBJ2-3; TRBD1 matches at 9 bases. CDR1 and CDR2 from the germline V gene are SGHRS and YFSETQ. This CDR3 region has 13 residues. Unmatched junction bases numbered 4, after V lost 4 bases and J lost 7 bases.

This clone has only one observation. The chain couples TRBV19 to TRBJ1-1, with D perhaps TRBD1 (6 bases). V lost 2 bases to trimming and J lost 0 bases, with 7 bases between them. The CDR3 runs 14 residues. Germline V gene lookup returns CDR1 LNHDA and CDR2 SQIVND (reference sequence). The CDR3 region is CASSIQGLNTEAFF. The CDR3 region has the DNA TGTGCCAGTAGTATACAGGGGCTGAACACTGAAGCTTTCTTT.